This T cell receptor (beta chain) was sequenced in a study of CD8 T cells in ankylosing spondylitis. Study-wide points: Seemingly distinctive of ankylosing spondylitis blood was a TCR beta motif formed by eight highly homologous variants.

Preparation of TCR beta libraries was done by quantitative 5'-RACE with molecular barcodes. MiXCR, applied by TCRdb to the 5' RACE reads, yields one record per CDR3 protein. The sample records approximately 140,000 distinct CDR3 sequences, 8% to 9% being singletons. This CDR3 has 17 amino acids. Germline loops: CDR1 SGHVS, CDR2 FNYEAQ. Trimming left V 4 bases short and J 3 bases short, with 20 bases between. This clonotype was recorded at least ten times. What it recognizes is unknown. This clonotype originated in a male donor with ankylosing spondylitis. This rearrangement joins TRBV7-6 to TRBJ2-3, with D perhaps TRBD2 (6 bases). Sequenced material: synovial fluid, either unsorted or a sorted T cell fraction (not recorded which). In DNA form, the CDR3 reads TGTGCCAGCAGCTCCTACGGGAGCAGCGGTTTTACAGATACGCAGTATTTT. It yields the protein CASSSYGSSGFTDTQYF.